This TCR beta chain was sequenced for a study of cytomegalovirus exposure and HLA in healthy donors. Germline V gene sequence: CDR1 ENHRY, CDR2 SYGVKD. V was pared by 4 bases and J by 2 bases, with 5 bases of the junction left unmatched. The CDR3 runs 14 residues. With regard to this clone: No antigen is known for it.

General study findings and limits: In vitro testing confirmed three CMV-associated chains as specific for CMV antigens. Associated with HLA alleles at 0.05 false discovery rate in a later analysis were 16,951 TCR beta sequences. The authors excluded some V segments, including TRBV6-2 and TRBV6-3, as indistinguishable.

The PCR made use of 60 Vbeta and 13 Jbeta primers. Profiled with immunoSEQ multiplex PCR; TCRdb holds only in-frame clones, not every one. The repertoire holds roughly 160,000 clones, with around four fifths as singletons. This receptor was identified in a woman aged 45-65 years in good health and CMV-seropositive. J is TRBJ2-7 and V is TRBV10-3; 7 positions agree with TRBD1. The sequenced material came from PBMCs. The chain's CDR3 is CAISGGTATYEQYF. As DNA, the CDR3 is TGTGCCATCAGTGGGGGGACAGCAACCTACGAGCAGTACTTC.